Listed here are 22 T cell receptor beta chains from one sample, sequenced in a study of cytomegalovirus exposure and HLA in healthy donors. This PCR relied on a set of 60 Vbeta primers and 13 Jbeta primers. Only in-frame clones appear in the TCRdb table, and some are missing; sequencing was by immunoSEQ multiplex PCR. The repertoire holds 150,000 to 200,000 clones, approximately 86% seen once, with around 1.5% in the top ten. Sequencing was done on a sample of PBMCs. Receptors originate from a woman between 18 and 29 years old in good health and CMV-seronegative.

The chain combines TRBV23-1 with TRBJ2-1; D uncertain. TRBV23-1 is an ORF, with its function uncertain. V was cut by 3 bases and J by 4 bases, with 13 bases left in between. CDR3 length equals 15 residues. CDR3 nucleotides: TGCGCCAGCAGTCAGACAATGACGGAATACAATGAGCAGTTCTTC. Amino acid sequence: CASSQTMTEYNEQFF.

The gene calls are TRBV11-2 and TRBJ2-5, with 11 bases aligning to TRBD2. The CDR3 is 19 amino acids. Per the germline V gene, CDR1 is SGHAT and CDR2 is FQNNGV. V shed 0 bases, J shed 5 bases, and the junction held 14 bases outside the gene matches. Here the CDR3 reads CASSLDGRLAGPSWETQYF. The CDR3 nucleotides are TGTGCCAGCAGCTTAGATGGAAGACTAGCGGGGCCCTCGTGGGAGACCCAGTACTTC.

V gene TRBV7-9 combines with J gene TRBJ1-4, with 10 bases that match TRBD1. Trimming cost V 4 bases and J 1 base; bases outside gene matches: 9. CDR3 length: 18 amino acids. Germline-derived CDR1 and CDR2 are SEHNR and FQNEAQ (reference sequence). CDR3 sequence: CASSSRDRGRKTNEKLFF. CDR3 bases: TGTGCCAGCAGCTCTCGGGACAGGGGCCGAAAAACTAATGAAAAACTGTTTTTT.

This chain links TRBV4-2 with TRBJ1-2, with TRBD1 as a possible D gene (5 bases). Germline lookup yields CDR1 LGHNA and CDR2 YNFKEQ. The germline V and J ends were trimmed by 0 bases and 3 bases, with 8 bases remaining between them. The CDR3 is 14 residues long. CDR3 nucleotides: TGTGCCAGCAGCCAAGAACAGGCGGACTATGGCTACACCTTC. Residues: CASSQEQADYGYTF.

This clone was counted only a few times. The chain recombines TRBV7-8 with TRBJ1-4, with a weak D call TRBD1 (6 bases). Trimming removed 5 bases at V and 7 bases at J, with 14 bases between. The CDR3 totals 14 residues. From germline, CDR1 is SGHVS and CDR2 FQNEAQ. CDR3 DNA sequence: TGTGCCAGCAGCCCCGTAGGGGGAAGTGAAAAACTGTTTTTT. It specifies CASSPVGGSEKLFF.

Worth noting for this clone: Other DNA sequences in this sample translate to the same CDR3. The chain has TRBV11-2 and TRBJ2-3; 12 bases fit TRBD2. V was clipped by 6 bases and J by 6 bases; unmatched bases: 7. CDR3 length: 15 residues. In germline, CDR1 is SGHAT, CDR2 FQNNGV. The CDR3 reads CASSSLAGGRDTQYF. For the CDR3, the DNA is TGTGCCAGCAGTTCCCTAGCGGGAGGGAGGGATACGCAGTATTTT.

The V gene is TRBV18, the J gene TRBJ2-5, with D hard to call. Germline values: CDR1 KGHSH, CDR2 LQKENI. Deletions cut 2 bases from V and 5 bases from J, with 6 bases between. This CDR3 contains 12 residues. CDR3 sequence: CASSPSSETQYF. The CDR3 bases are TGTGCCAGCTCACCATCCTCCGAGACCCAGTACTTC.

A few counts support this clone. This rearrangement joins TRBV4-1 to TRBJ2-7; TRBD1 is a possible D gene (6 bases). The germline V gene encodes CDR1 MGHRA and CDR2 YSYEKL. The CDR3 contains 16 residues. Trimming removed 0 bases from V and 2 bases from J, with 14 bases in between. The CDR3: CASSQEGAGWTYEQYF. The CDR3 coding sequence is TGCGCCAGCAGCCAAGAGGGGGCAGGGTGGACCTACGAGCAGTACTTC.

V is TRBV7-9 and J is TRBJ2-2, with D possibly being TRBD2 (5 bases). The V end was cut by 0 bases, the J end by 2 bases, with 13 bases between. This CDR3 contains 17 residues. Germline CDR1 SEHNR, CDR2 FQNEAQ (reference sequence). As DNA, the CDR3 is TGTGCCAGCAGCTTAGCGCCGGCTAGCACAAACACCGGGGAGCTGTTTTTT. Its protein product is CASSLAPASTNTGELFF.

J is TRBJ1-1 and V is TRBV19; a weak D match, TRBD1 (5 bases). V lost 3 bases and J lost 1, with 12 bases in between. Germline values: CDR1 LNHDA, CDR2 SQIVND (reference sequence). The CDR3 extends over 15 amino acids. The CDR3, as DNA: TGTGCCAGTAGTATGAATCCCCAGGGGAACACTGAAGCTTTCTTT. This sequence encodes CASSMNPQGNTEAFF.

V is TRBV29-1 and J is TRBJ1-2, with a weak D call TRBD1 (6 bases). There are 16 residues in the CDR3. The V and J ends lost 3 bases and 0 bases respectively, with 17 bases between them. Germline V gene data show CDR1 as SQVTM and CDR2 as ANQGSEA. The CDR3 loop is CSVDIDRSGSNYGYTF. CDR3 nucleotides: TGCAGCGTTGATATCGACAGGTCGGGGTCTAACTATGGCTACACCTTC.

The chain uses TRBV2 and TRBJ1-1; 8 bases match TRBD1. J gave up 0 bases and V 4 bases, and 7 bases lay outside the gene matches. The CDR3 contains 16 residues. The V gene's germline CDR1 is SNHLY and CDR2 FYNNEI. The CDR3 sequence is CASSARAGGLNTEAFF. The CDR3 region has the DNA TGTGCCAGCAGTGCGAGGGCAGGGGGCCTGAACACTGAAGCTTTCTTT.

This chain joins TRBV5-6 and TRBJ2-7; TRBD1 is a possible D gene (6 bases). The germline V gene encodes CDR1 SGHDT and CDR2 YYEEEE. V was shortened by 4 bases and J by 5 bases, with 13 bases between the two germline ends. The CDR3 extends over 13 amino acids. CDR3 region: CASSPLRGNEQYF. The CDR3 coding sequence is TGTGCCAGCAGCCCCTTGAGGGGGAACGAGCAGTACTTC.

The chain links TRBV6-6 to TRBJ2-1, with D unclear. In germline, CDR1 is MNHNY, CDR2 SVGAGI (reference sequence). Trimming removed 5 bases at V and 2 bases at J, with 10 bases between. The CDR3 sequence is 14 residues long. The CDR3, as DNA: TGTGCCAGCAGTCGTCGCGGAGCCTACAATGAGCAGTTCTTC. Its translation: CASSRRGAYNEQFF.

The V gene is TRBV5-6, the J gene TRBJ2-1; 7 bases align to TRBD2. The CDR3 sequence is 18 residues long. Per the germline V gene, CDR1 is SGHDT and CDR2 is YYEEEE. Trimming took 0 bases from V and 4 from J; bases not matched to a gene: 13. The CDR3 DNA reads TGTGCCAGCAGCTTGGAAGTTGGCGGGAGTGGGCTTTACAATGAGCAGTTCTTC. Translating gives CASSLEVGGSGLYNEQFF.

In its sample, this clone was seen once. The gene calls are TRBV6-5 and TRBJ2-7, with 8 bases aligning to TRBD1. CDR1 is MNHEY and CDR2 is SVGAGI in the germline V gene. The CDR3 has 14 residues. V trimming: 0 bases; J trimming: 3 bases; junction bases outside the gene matches: 1. CDR3 coding DNA: TGTGCCAGCAGTTACTCTGGACAGGGCTACGAGCAGTACTTC. Its protein is CASSYSGQGYEQYF.

This clone was found once. The J gene is TRBJ1-2, the V gene TRBV28; 10 nucleotides match TRBD1. CDR1 is MDHEN, CDR2 SYDVKM, per germline. After removal of 2 bases from V and 4 bases from J, the junction contained 4 bases not matched to a gene. The CDR3 covers 15 residues. The CDR3 bases are TGTGCCAGCAGTTTAAGGACAGGGGGGATCTATGGCTACACCTTC. It is translated as CASSLRTGGIYGYTF.

The chain recombines TRBV5-4 with TRBJ2-5; tentative D call: TRBD2 (5 bases). CDR1 is SGHNT and CDR2 is YYREEE in the germline V gene (reference sequence). V gave up 4 bases and J gave up 2 bases, with 18 bases separating them. The CDR3 totals 16 residues. The CDR3 DNA is TGTGCCAGCAGCATTGAAGTGGGGAGAACGCAAGAGACCCAGTACTTC. Protein product: CASSIEVGRTQETQYF.

The gene calls are TRBV19 and TRBJ1-2, with D tentatively TRBD1 (5 bases). This CDR3 spans 14 amino acids. Per germline, CDR1 LNHDA and CDR2 SQIVND (reference sequence). Trimming stripped 7 bases from V and 6 bases from J, with 18 bases between. The CDR3 loop reads CASTHGTRMNGYTF. The CDR3 DNA sequence: TGTGCCAGTACCCACGGGACTCGGATGAATGGCTACACCTTC.

J is TRBJ2-2 and V is TRBV6-1; 7 bases fit TRBD1. Per the germline V gene, CDR1 is MNHNS and CDR2 is SASEGT. The CDR3 is made up of 18 amino acids. Trimming at V came to 2 bases and at J to 3 bases, leaving 12 bases not matched to a gene. The chain's CDR3 is CASSERGQTTSDTGELFF. CDR3 DNA: TGTGCCAGCAGTGAACGGGGACAGACGACATCTGACACCGGGGAGCTGTTTTTT.

The chain has TRBV27 and TRBJ2-7, with 9 bases identical to TRBD2. CDR3 length: 17 amino acids. The V segment lost 5 bases and the J segment 2 bases; nucleotides outside the gene matches: 13. Germline-derived CDR1 and CDR2 are MNHEY and SMNVEV (reference sequence). The CDR3 nucleotides are TGTGCCAGCAGTCCTAGAGCGACTAGCGGCTTCACCTACGAGCAGTACTTC. It yields the protein CASSPRATSGFTYEQYF.

The CDR3 bases are TGTGCCAGCAGCTTAGTCAGGGCAGGGGGCAATCAGCCCCAGCATTTT. This codes for CASSLVRAGGNQPQHF. The J gene is TRBJ1-5, the V gene TRBV7-2; a weak D match, TRBD1 (6 bases). Germline CDR1 reads SGHTA; CDR2 reads FQGNSA. The CDR3 totals 16 residues. Trimming removed 1 base at V and 2 bases at J, with 12 bases between. Drawing the rest from reference TRBV7-2 and TRBJ1-5, the complete variable domain is GAGVSQSPSNKVTEKGKDVELRCDPISGHTALYWYRQSLGQGLEFLIYFQGNSAPDKSGLPSDRFSAERTGGSVSTLTIQRTQQEDSAVYLCASSLVRAGGNQPQHFGDGTRLSIL.